The TCR beta chain described here comes from a study of PD-L1 blockade in urothelial cancer. Overall study context: Patients initiated atezolizumab around 2014 at 1,200 mg intravenously every 3 weeks. Analyzed time points were 3 weeks (second dose) and 6 weeks after therapy began.

The method was immunoSEQ multiplex PCR; TCRdb's version includes in-frame clones alone and lacks a portion of them. The sample has about 52,000 clones, approximately 80% seen once. V was pared by 3 bases and J by 7 bases, with 9 bases between. This CDR3 comprises 13 residues. Germline CDR1 is LNHDA and CDR2 is SQIVND (reference sequence). The rearrangement joins TRBV19 to TRBJ2-2; D is unclear. The sequencing here drew on PBMCs, taken around atezolizumab (anti-PD-L1) treatment. The TCR sequence derives from a man aged 65 to 79 with urothelial cancer. The CDR3 DNA reads as TGTGCCAGTAGTATTTCTGCAGGCGGGGAGCTGTTTTTT. As protein: CASSISAGGELFF.